Presented here are 22 T cell receptor beta chains from one specimen sequenced in a study of post-analysis software for immune sequencing data (dated by TCRdb to 2013 to 2016). Receptors were amplified or captured by PCR. The instrument given in TCRdb is Illumina HiSeq 2500. To reduce PCR and sequencing biases, unique molecular identifiers were built into the TCR beta cDNA libraries. TCRdb reran the public reads through fastp at Q25 and MiXCR, keeping productive beta chains. Merged by CDR3 protein, the rows form single entries marked with the most common genes and DNA. This sample has about 210,000 distinct CDR3 sequences in its table, and around 30% of those were observed once. Roughly 3.4% of the sample comes from the top ten. What the study reported, not specific to this receptor: About five TRBV segments, including TRBV5-6, TRBV5-1 and TRBV20-1, were significantly more frequent in patients than controls.

The antigens for these receptors are not known. The material sequenced was blood. The receptors shown here come from a girl aged 2 to 17 with multiple sclerosis.

This clonotype was observed many times. This chain joins TRBV4-1 and TRBJ1-2; D possibly corresponds to TRBD1 (6 bases). Germline V CDR1 and CDR2: MGHRA, YSYEKL. This CDR3 spans 15 amino acids. V was pared by 1 base and J by 4 bases, with 13 bases between. The CDR3 DNA follows: TGCGCCAGCAGCCAAGTGGGTGGCAGGGGCTATGGCTACACCTTC. Its translation is CASSQVGGRGYGYTF.

This clonotype came up many times. This chain links TRBV20-1 with TRBJ2-1, with D unclear. Trimming stripped 1 base from V and 0 bases from J, with 13 bases between. In germline, CDR1 is DFQATT, CDR2 SNEGSKA (reference sequence). The CDR3 length is 16 residues. CDR3 in DNA: TGCAGTGCTAGAGTAGCCGGGCCCAGCTCCTACAATGAGCAGTTCTTC. It translates to CSARVAGPSSYNEQFF.

The chain joins TRBV6-1 to TRBJ1-5; TRBD1 matches at 7 bases. This CDR3 has 16 residues. The ends lost 6 bases at V and 0 bases at J; junction bases unmatched: 8. Per the germline V gene, CDR1 is MNHNS and CDR2 is SASEGT. CDR3 region: CASRRNRGVSNQPQHF. The CDR3 DNA sequence: TGTGCCAGCAGGCGGAACAGGGGAGTTAGCAATCAGCCCCAGCATTTT.

The J gene is TRBJ1-1, the V gene TRBV6-5; 7 positions match TRBD1. V trimming: 9 bases; J trimming: 5 bases; junction bases outside the gene matches: 9. The CDR3 is 13 amino acids. Germline lookup yields CDR1 MNHEY and CDR2 SVGAGI. CDR3: CASEDRVGTEAFF. In nucleotides, the CDR3 is TGTGCCAGTGAAGACAGGGTGGGGACTGAAGCTTTCTTT.

Ten or more counts support this clonotype. The rearrangement uses TRBV5-1 and TRBJ2-1; 8 bases fit TRBD2. J was trimmed by 7 bases and V by 0 bases; bases with no gene match: 6. The CDR3 sequence is 15 residues long. Per the germline V gene, CDR1 is SGHRS and CDR2 is YFSETQ. In nucleotides, the CDR3 is TGCGCCAGCAGCTTGGATGGGACTAGTGTGAATGAGCAGTTCTTC. This translates into CASSLDGTSVNEQFF.

Comment on this clonotype: This may arise from a read error, as a much more abundant clone is one base away. This is likely a read error, given that the CDR3 carries no conserved phenylalanine or tryptophan at its end. The V gene is TRBV5-1, the J gene TRBJ2-7; no clear D. The CDR3 spans 11 residues. Between the trimmed V and J ends, which lost 4 bases and 3 bases, there was a span of 5 bases. CDR1 is SGHRS, CDR2 YFSETQ, per germline. The CDR3: CASSPDYEQYS. DNA for the CDR3: TGCGCCAGCAGCCCGGACTACGAGCAGTACTCC.

The gene calls are TRBV20-1 and TRBJ1-2, with D possibly TRBD1 on 5 matching bases. This CDR3 contains 14 residues. CDR1 DFQATT and CDR2 SNEGSKA come from the germline V gene (reference sequence). Trimming stripped 1 base from V and 8 bases from J, with 17 bases between. The CDR3 DNA is TGCAGTGCTAGAGTTAACCCAGGGCCCGGGGGCTACACCTTC. The encoded protein is CSARVNPGPGGYTF.

The chain is built from TRBV19 and TRBJ1-1; D call uncertain. V lost 6 bases and J 0 bases, leaving 8 bases between the germline ends. The CDR3 runs to 13 residues. Germline-derived CDR1 and CDR2 are LNHDA and SQIVND (reference sequence). This CDR3 is CASRWTVNTEAFF. Here the CDR3 DNA reads TGTGCCAGTAGGTGGACGGTGAACACTGAAGCTTTCTTT.

This clonotype was seen ten or more times. This rearrangement joins TRBV29-1 to TRBJ2-3, with TRBD2 matching over 11 bases. Germline CDR1 and CDR2: SQVTM and ANQGSEA. Unmatched junction bases numbered 5, after V lost 6 bases and J lost 6 bases. The length of the CDR3 is 13 residues. The CDR3 sequence: CSVLLAGVDTQYF. The DNA of the CDR3 is TGCAGCGTGCTACTAGCGGGAGTGGATACGCAGTATTTT.

The chain couples TRBV30 to TRBJ2-3; D not resolved. The V gene lost 6 bases and the J gene lost 11 bases, with 18 bases spanning the gap. The CDR3 totals 12 residues. Germline CDR1 reads GTSNPN; CDR2 reads SVGIG (reference sequence). The CDR3 loop is CACSPGGTEQYF. Written as DNA, the CDR3 is TGTGCCTGCTCCCCAGGTGGCACCGAGCAGTATTTT.

Notes on this clonotype: A much larger clone lies one base from this, so it may be a read error. In DNA form, the CDR3 reads TGTGCCAGCAGTGGCACAGGGGCTGGGGCCAACGTCCTGACTTTC. This gives the protein CASSGTGAGANVLTF. The V and J genes are TRBV28 and TRBJ2-6; 7 bases map to TRBD1. Germline V lookup: CDR1 MDHEN, CDR2 SYDVKM. The CDR3 is made up of 15 amino acids. The ends lost 5 bases at V and 2 bases at J; junction bases unmatched: 3. The variable domain in full, with the rest retrieved from reference TRBV28 and TRBJ2-6, is DVKVTQSSRYLVKRTGEKVFLECVQDMDHENMFWYRQDPGLGLRLIYFSYDVKMKEKGDIPEGYSVSREKKERFSLILESASTNQTSMYLCASSGTGAGANVLTFGAGSRLTVL.

Remarks on this clonotype: This could be a read error, since a much larger clone is one nucleotide away. This rearrangement joins TRBV5-1 to TRBJ2-1; D might be TRBD1 (6 bases). There are 15 residues in the CDR3. In germline, CDR1 is SGHRS, CDR2 YFSETQ. The V gene lost 5 bases and the J gene lost 6 bases, with 18 bases spanning the gap. The CDR3 DNA is TGCGCCAGCAGTTCCACAGGGTCAGGGAGCAATGAGCAGTTCTTC. Protein: CASSSTGSGSNEQFF.

The genes are TRBV7-2 and TRBJ2-1; TRBD1 might be the D (6 bases). The CDR3 consists of 17 residues. Germline V lookup: CDR1 SGHTA, CDR2 FQGNSA. Trimming removed 2 bases from V and 0 bases from J, with 14 bases in between. CDR3: CASSLWTASSSYNEQFF. The CDR3 region has the DNA TGTGCCAGCAGCTTATGGACAGCTTCGAGCTCCTACAATGAGCAGTTCTTC.

The gene calls are TRBV12-3 or TRBV12-4 and TRBJ2-5; 9 bases line up with TRBD1. After removal of 7 bases from V and 5 bases from J, the junction contained 5 bases not matched to a gene. CDR3 length: 13 residues. The CDR3 nucleotides are TGTGCCAGCAAGACAGGGGGTGTCGAGACCCAGTACTTC. Encoded protein: CASKTGGVETQYF.

The chain recombines TRBV28 with TRBJ2-1; 7 bases agree with TRBD2. CDR3 size: 14 residues. Per germline, CDR1 MDHEN and CDR2 SYDVKM. The V segment lost 3 bases and the J segment 9 bases; nucleotides outside the gene matches: 8. The DNA of the CDR3 is TGTGCCAGCAGTTTCCGGGACTATCTGGTTGAGCAGTTCTTC. This codes for CASSFRDYLVEQFF. The whole variable domain, remainder taken from reference TRBV28 and TRBJ2-1, is DVKVTQSSRYLVKRTGEKVFLECVQDMDHENMFWYRQDPGLGLRLIYFSYDVKMKEKGDIPEGYSVSREKKERFSLILESASTNQTSMYLCASSFRDYLVEQFFGPGTRLTVL.

This chain uses TRBV11-2 with TRBJ2-1, with a tentative D call TRBD2 (6 bases). The germline V and J ends were trimmed by 0 bases and 8 bases, with 14 bases remaining between them. The V gene's germline CDR1 is SGHAT and CDR2 FQNNGV. The CDR3 has 15 residues. CDR3 amino acids: CASSLDNHIADEQFF. The CDR3 DNA reads as TGTGCCAGCAGCTTAGATAACCACATAGCGGATGAGCAGTTCTTC.

Only a few counts were recorded for this clonotype. This sequence joins TRBV5-1 and TRBJ2-2; D is unresolved. The V end was cut by 2 bases, the J end by 7 bases, with 6 bases between. CDR3 size: 12 residues. CDR1 SGHRS and CDR2 YFSETQ come from the germline V gene. The CDR3 protein is CASSLFRGELFF. CDR3 sequence (DNA): TGCGCCAGCAGCTTATTTCGCGGGGAGCTGTTTTTT.

Notes on this clonotype: A much bigger clone sits one base away, suggesting this may be a read error. The chain uses TRBV3-1 and TRBJ2-5; TRBD2 matches 10 bases. Near its end, the DNA agrees better with TRBJ2-7, so the J call may be wrong. CDR1 and CDR2 (germline): LGHDT, YNNKEL (reference sequence). The CDR3 extends over 16 amino acids. As DNA, the CDR3 is TGTGCCAGCGGCCAATATTCTAGCGGGGGAGCCTACGAGCAGTACTTC. It specifies CASGQYSSGGAYEQYF.

This clonotype occurred a few times. The chain uses TRBV19 and TRBJ1-5; 9 bases line up with TRBD1. The CDR3 sequence is 14 residues long. The V gene end was trimmed by 8 bases and the J gene end by 7 bases; junction bases not matched to a gene: 9. CDR1 and CDR2 (germline): LNHDA, SQIVND (reference sequence). CDR3 in DNA: TGTGCCAGTTCCCCTGACAGGGGGGACCAGCCCCAGCATTTT. It is translated as CASSPDRGDQPQHF.

This clonotype was seen a few times. CDR3 region: CATKGQGAGYGYTF. CDR3 DNA sequence: TGTGCCACGAAAGGACAGGGGGCAGGATATGGCTACACCTTC. This sequence joins TRBV28 and TRBJ1-2; 11 bases fit TRBD1. V gave up 10 bases and J gave up 5 bases; unmatched junction bases: 9. Germline values: CDR1 MDHEN, CDR2 SYDVKM. This CDR3 comprises 14 residues.

Many counts were recorded for this clonotype. The J gene is TRBJ1-2, the V gene TRBV25-1; D uncertain. The CDR3 runs to 11 residues. Looked up from germline, CDR1 is MGHDK and CDR2 is SYGVNS. The V and J ends lost 8 bases and 6 bases respectively, with 10 bases between them. The CDR3 DNA is TGTGCCAGCTCCGTCCGGGATGGCTACACCTTC. Its translation: CASSVRDGYTF.

The J gene is TRBJ2-1, the V gene TRBV5-1; 11 nucleotides agree with TRBD2. CDR3 length equals 20 residues. Germline values: CDR1 SGHRS, CDR2 YFSETQ. V was clipped by 0 bases and J by 12 bases; unmatched bases: 23. In nucleotides, the CDR3 is TGCGCCAGCAGCTTGGGTTGGCTAGCGGGAGGCTCCTACCTAAATGAAGTGCAGTTCTTC. It translates to CASSLGWLAGGSYLNEVQFF.